This T cell receptor beta chain was found in a study of blood T cell repertoires in COVID-19. Study background: Whether acute or convalescent, the COVID-19 samples came from the United States, Italy and Spain. PBMCs, B-cell-depleted T cells, or T cells provided the cDNA or gDNA that made up the material.

CDR1 LNHDA and CDR2 SQIVND come from the germline V gene (reference sequence). J gave up 1 base and V 5 bases, and 4 bases lay outside the gene matches. The CDR3 has 14 amino acids. Under the authors' procedure: The authors estimated nucleated cell counts from reference gene primer amplification. Sequencing used immunoSEQ multiplex PCR; TCRdb keeps in-frame clones, though not all of them. The V and J calls and clone size are taken from that table; D and trimming were inferred from the DNA. The sample lists under 350,000 clones; around 89% were seen once. Material: peripheral blood. The sequence derives from a man aged 35 to 55 with acute or convalescent COVID-19. This chain connects TRBV19 to TRBJ1-2, with 7 bases lining up with TRBD1. CDR3 in DNA: TGTGCCAGTAGTCCCGACAGGGATAACTATGGCTACACCTTC. Protein product: CASSPDRDNYGYTF.